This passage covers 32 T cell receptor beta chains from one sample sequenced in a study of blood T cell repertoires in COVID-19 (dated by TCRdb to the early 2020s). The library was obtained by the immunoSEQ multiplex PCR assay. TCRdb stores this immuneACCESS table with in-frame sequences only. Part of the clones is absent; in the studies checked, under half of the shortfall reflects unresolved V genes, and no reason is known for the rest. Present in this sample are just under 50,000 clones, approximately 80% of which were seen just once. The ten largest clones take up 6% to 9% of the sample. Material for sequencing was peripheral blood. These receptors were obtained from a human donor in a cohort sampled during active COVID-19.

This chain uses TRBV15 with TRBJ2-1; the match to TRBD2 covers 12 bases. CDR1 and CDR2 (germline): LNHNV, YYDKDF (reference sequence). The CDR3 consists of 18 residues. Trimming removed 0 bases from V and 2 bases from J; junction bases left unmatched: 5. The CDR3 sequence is CATSRDPSSGRAYNEQFF. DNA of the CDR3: TGTGCCACCAGCAGAGATCCCTCTAGCGGGAGGGCCTACAATGAGCAGTTCTTC. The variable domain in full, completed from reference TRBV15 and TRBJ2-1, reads DAMVIQNPRYQVTQFGKPVTLSCSQTLNHNVMYWYQQKSSQAPKLLFHYYDKDFNNEADTPDNFQSRRPNTSFCFLDIRSPGLGDTAMYLCATSRDPSSGRAYNEQFFGPGTRLTVL.

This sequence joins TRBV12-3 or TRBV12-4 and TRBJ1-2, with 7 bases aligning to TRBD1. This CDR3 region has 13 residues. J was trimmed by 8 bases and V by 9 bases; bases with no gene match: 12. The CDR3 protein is CASVKSGGRGYTF. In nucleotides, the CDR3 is TGTGCCAGTGTCAAATCAGGGGGAAGGGGCTACACCTTC.

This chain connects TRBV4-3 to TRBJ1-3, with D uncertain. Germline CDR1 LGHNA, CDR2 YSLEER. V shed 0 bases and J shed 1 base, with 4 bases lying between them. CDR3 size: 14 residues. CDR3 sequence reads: CASSQDSSGNTIYF. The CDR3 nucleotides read TGCGCCAGCAGCCAAGATTCATCTGGAAACACCATATATTTT.

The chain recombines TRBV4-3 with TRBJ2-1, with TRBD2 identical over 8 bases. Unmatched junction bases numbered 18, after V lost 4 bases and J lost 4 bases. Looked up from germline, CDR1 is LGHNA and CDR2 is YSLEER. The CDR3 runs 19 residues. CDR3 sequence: CASSPKPRGSSGRYNEQFF. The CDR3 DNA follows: TGCGCCAGCAGCCCCAAACCCCGGGGGTCTAGCGGGCGGTACAATGAGCAGTTCTTC.

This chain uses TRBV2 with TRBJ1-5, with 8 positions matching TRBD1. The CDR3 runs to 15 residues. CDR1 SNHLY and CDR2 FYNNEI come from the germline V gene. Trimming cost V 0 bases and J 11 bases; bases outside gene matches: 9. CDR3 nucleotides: TGTGCCAGCAGTGAAGCCCCACAGGGGGGATACGCCCAGCATTTT. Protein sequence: CASSEAPQGGYAQHF.

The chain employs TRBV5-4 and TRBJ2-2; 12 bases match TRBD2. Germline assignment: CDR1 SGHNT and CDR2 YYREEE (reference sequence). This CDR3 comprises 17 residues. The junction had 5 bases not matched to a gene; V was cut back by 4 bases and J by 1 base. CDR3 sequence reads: CASSLAGGMKNTGELFF. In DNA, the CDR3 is TGTGCCAGCAGCCTAGCGGGAGGGATGAAGAACACCGGGGAGCTGTTTTTT.

In DNA form, the CDR3 reads TGTGCCAGCAGCAACGACCGAGCTAGCGGGATCTACAATGAGCAGTTCTTC. Its protein product is CASSNDRASGIYNEQFF. The rearrangement links TRBV21-1 to TRBJ2-1; the D call TRBD2 from the table was never checked on the DNA. TRBV21-1 has pseudogene status. This CDR3 spans 17 amino acids.

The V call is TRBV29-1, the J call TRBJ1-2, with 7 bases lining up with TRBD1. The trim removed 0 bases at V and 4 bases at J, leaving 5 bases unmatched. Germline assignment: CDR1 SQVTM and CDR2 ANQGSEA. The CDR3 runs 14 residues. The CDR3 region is CSVEDLGTVYGYTF. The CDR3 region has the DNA TGCAGCGTTGAAGATCTAGGGACAGTCTATGGCTACACCTTC. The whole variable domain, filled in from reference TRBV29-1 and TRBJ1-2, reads SAVISQKPSRDICQRGTSLTIQCQVDSQVTMMFWYRQQPGQSLTLIATANQGSEATYESGFVIDKFPISRPNLTFSTLTVSNMSPEDSSIYLCSVEDLGTVYGYTFGSGTRLTVV.

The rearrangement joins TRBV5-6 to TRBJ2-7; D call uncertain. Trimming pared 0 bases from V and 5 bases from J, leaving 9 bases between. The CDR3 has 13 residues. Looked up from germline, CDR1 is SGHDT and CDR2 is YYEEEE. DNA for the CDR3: TGTGCCAGCAGCTTGGCAGGCAGTAACGAGCAGTACTTC. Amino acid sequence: CASSLAGSNEQYF.

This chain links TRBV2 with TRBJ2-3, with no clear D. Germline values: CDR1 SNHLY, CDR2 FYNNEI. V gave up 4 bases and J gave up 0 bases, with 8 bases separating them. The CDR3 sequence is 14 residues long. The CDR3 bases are TGTGCCAGCAGTGGACGGAGTAGCACAGATACGCAGTATTTT. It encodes CASSGRSSTDTQYF. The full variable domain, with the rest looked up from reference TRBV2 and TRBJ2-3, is EPEVTQTPSHQVTQMGQEVILRCVPISNHLYFYWYRQILGQKVEFLVSFYNNEISEKSEIFDDQFSVERPDGSNFTLKIRSTKLEDSAMYFCASSGRSSTDTQYFGPGTRLTVL.

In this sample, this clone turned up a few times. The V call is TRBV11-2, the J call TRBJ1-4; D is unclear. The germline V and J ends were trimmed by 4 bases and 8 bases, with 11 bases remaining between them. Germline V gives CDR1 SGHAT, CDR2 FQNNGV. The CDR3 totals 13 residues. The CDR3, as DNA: TGTGCCAGCAGCTCTGACATCGACGAAAAACTGTTTTTT. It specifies CASSSDIDEKLFF.

The CDR3 nucleotides are TGTGCCAGCAGTGAATTGTTGAGTTACACTGAAGCTTTCTTT. Protein sequence: CASSELLSYTEAFF. The rearrangement links TRBV2 to TRBJ1-1, with D unresolved. The ends were cut back, 2 bases at V and 3 bases at J, with 10 bases in the middle. The CDR3 runs to 14 residues. The germline CDR1 and CDR2 sequences are SNHLY and FYNNEI.

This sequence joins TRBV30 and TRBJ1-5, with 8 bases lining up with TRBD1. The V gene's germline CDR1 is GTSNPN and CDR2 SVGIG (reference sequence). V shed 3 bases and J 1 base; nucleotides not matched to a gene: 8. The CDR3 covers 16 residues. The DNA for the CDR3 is TGTGCCTGGAGCGGGAACAGGGGGAAGAGCAATCAGCCCCAGCATTTT. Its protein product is CAWSGNRGKSNQPQHF.

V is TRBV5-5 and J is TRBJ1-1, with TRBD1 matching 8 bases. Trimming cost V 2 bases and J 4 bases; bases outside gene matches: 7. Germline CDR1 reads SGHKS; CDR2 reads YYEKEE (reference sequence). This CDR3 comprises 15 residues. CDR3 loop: CASSFGFTGGTEAFF. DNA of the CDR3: TGTGCCAGCAGCTTTGGGTTCACAGGGGGCACTGAAGCTTTCTTT.

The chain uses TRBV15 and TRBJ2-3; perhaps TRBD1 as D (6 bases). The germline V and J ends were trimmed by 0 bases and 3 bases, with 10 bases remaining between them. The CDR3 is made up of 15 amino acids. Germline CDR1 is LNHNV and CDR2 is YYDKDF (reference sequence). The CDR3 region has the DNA TGTGCCACCAGCAGAGATCCCACAGGGACAGATACGCAGTATTTT. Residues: CATSRDPTGTDTQYF.

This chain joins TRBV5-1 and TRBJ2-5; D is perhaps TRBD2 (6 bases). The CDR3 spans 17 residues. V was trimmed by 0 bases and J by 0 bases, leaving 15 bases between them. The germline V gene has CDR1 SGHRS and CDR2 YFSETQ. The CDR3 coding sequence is TGCGCCAGCAGCTTGGCCGGGACTCCCGGCTACCAAGAGACCCAGTACTTC. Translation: CASSLAGTPGYQETQYF.

The CDR3 nucleotides are TGTGCCAGCAGCGTAGGCCTGGACAGCCGTTTTGGTGGCTACACCTTC. Translation gives CASSVGLDSRFGGYTF. The V and J genes are TRBV9 and TRBJ1-2; D is perhaps TRBD1 (6 bases). The CDR3 sequence is 16 residues long. The V end lost 0 bases, the J end lost 7 bases, and 19 bases lay between the germline ends. In germline, CDR1 is SGDLS, CDR2 YYNGEE.

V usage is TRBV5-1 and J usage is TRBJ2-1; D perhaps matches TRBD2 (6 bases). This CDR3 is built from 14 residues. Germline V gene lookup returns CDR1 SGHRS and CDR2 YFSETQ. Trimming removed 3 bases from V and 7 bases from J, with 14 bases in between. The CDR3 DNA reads TGCGCCAGCAGCTCTGGGACTGGGGGGAATGAGCAGTTCTTC. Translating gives CASSSGTGGNEQFF.

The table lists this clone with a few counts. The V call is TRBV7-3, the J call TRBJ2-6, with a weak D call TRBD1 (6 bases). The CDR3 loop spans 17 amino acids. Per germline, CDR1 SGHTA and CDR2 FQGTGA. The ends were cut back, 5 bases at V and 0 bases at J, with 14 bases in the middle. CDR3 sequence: CASSTGQIPSGANVLTF. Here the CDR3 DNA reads TGTGCCAGCAGCACCGGACAGATTCCCTCTGGGGCCAACGTCCTGACTTTC.

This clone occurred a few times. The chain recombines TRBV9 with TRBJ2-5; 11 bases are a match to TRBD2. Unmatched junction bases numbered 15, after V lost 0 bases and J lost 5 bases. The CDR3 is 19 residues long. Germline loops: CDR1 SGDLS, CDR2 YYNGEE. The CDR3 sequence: CASSVAGTSGSLTEETQYF. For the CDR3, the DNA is TGTGCCAGCAGCGTAGCTGGCACTAGCGGGAGCCTAACGGAGGAGACCCAGTACTTC.

CDR3 sequence reads: CASSLDREKLFF. CDR3 coding DNA: TGTGCCAGCAGTTTAGATCGGGAAAAACTGTTTTTT. This rearrangement joins TRBV12-3 or TRBV12-4 to TRBJ1-4; D is ambiguous. This CDR3 is 12 amino acids long. V lost 1 base to trimming and J lost 8 bases, with 5 bases between them.

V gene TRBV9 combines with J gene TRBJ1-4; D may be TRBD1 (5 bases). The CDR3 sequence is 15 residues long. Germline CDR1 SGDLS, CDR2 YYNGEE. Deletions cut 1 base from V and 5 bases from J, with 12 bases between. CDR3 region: CASSVNTGGNEKLFF. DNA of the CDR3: TGTGCCAGCAGCGTAAACACGGGGGGGAATGAAAAACTGTTTTTT.

In DNA form, the CDR3 reads TGTGCCAGCAGCCCTGGACAGGGGGCGTATGGCTACACCTTC. It yields the protein CASSPGQGAYGYTF. V and J are TRBV4-2 and TRBJ1-2; 11 nucleotides line up with TRBD1. The CDR3 spans 14 residues. In germline, CDR1 is LGHNA, CDR2 YNFKEQ. The V and J ends lost 4 bases and 5 bases, in that order; junction bases with no gene match: 3.

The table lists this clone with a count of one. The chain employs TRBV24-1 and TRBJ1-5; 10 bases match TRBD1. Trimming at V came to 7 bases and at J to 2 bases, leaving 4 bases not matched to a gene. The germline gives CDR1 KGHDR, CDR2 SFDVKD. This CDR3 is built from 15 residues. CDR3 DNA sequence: TGTGCCACCAGGGCCGGGACAGGGGGCAATCAGCCCCAGCATTTT. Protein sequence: CATRAGTGGNQPQHF.

For the CDR3, the DNA is TGTGCCAGCAGCGAGCGGACGGAGGGGCAAGAGACCCAGTACTTC. Residues: CASSERTEGQETQYF. This sequence joins TRBV6-2 or TRBV6-3 and TRBJ2-5; possibly TRBD2 for D (6 bases). Germline lookup yields CDR1 MNHEY and CDR2 SVGEGT. CDR3 size: 15 residues. Trimming took off 6 bases at V and 2 bases at J, with 16 bases between the two ends.

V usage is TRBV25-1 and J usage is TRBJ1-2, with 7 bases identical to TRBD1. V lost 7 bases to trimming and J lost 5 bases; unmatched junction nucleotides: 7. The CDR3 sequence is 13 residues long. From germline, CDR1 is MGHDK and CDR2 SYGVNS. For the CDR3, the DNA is TGTGCCAGCACGACAGGGTGGCGGTATGGCTACACCTTC. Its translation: CASTTGWRYGYTF.

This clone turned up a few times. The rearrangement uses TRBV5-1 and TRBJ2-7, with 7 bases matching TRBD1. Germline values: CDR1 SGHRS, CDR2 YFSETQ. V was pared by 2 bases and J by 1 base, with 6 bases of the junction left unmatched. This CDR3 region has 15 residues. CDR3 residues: CASSLGGVGSYEQYF. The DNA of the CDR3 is TGCGCCAGCAGCTTAGGGGGCGTGGGGTCCTACGAGCAGTACTTC.

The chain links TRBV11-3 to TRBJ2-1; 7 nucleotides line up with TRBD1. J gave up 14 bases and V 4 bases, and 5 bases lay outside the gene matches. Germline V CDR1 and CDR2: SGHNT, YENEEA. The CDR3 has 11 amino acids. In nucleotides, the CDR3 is TGTGCCAGCAGCTCGGGACAGCCGAAGTTCTTC. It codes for CASSSGQPKFF. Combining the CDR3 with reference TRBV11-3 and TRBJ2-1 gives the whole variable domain EAGVVQSPRYKIIEKKQPVAFWCNPISGHNTLYWYLQNLGQGPELLIRYENEEAVDDSQLPKDRFSAERLKGVDSTLKIQPAELGDSAVYLCASSSGQPKFFGPGTRLTVL.

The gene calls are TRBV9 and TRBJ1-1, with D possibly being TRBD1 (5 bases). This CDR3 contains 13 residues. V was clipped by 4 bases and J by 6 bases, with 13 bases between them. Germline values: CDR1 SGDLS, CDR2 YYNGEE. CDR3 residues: CASSTREGAEAFF. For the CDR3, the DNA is TGTGCCAGCAGCACCAGGGAAGGCGCTGAAGCTTTCTTT.

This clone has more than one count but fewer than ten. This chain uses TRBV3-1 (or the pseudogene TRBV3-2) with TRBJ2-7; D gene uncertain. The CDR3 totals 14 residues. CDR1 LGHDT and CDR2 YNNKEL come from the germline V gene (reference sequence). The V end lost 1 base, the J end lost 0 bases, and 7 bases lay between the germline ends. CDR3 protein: CASSQGPSSYEQYF. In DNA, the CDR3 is TGTGCCAGCAGCCAAGGTCCTAGCTCCTACGAGCAGTACTTC.

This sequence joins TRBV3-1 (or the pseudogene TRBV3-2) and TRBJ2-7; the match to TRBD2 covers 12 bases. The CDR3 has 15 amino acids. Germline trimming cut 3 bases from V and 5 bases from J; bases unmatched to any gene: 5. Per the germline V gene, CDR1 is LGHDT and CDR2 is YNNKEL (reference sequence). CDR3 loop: CASSHATSGRNEQYF. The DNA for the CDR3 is TGTGCCAGCAGCCACGCAACTAGCGGGAGGAACGAGCAGTACTTC.

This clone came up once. The CDR3 nucleotides are TGCAGCGTAGTGGACAGCTCGCTCGGAGGCACTGAAGCTTTCTTT. It yields the protein CSVVDSSLGGTEAFF. V is TRBV29-1 and J is TRBJ1-1, with D possibly matching TRBD1 (6 bases). The CDR3 has 15 amino acids. V shed 6 bases and J shed 4 bases, with 21 bases lying between them. Germline CDR1 and CDR2: SQVTM and ANQGSEA.